This T cell receptor beta chain came from a study of blood T cell repertoires in COVID-19. Turning to the study itself: Donors in the United States, Italy and Spain gave samples during acute or convalescent COVID-19. Sources were T cells, B-cell-depleted T cells, or PBMCs; the material itself was cDNA or gDNA.

Per the study methods: Reference gene primer amplification in the assay estimated nucleated cell counts. Assay: immunoSEQ multiplex PCR; the TCRdb copy retains only in-frame clones and omits some. The D gene and trimming were derived from the DNA, and the V and J assignments and clone size from that table. Of 100,000 to 150,000 clones in the sample, approximately 80% were seen once. In its sample, this clone was seen once. From germline, CDR1 is LGHNA and CDR2 YSLEER. The CDR3 runs to 16 residues. The V and J ends lost 0 bases and 1 base respectively, with 11 bases between them. Sequences were obtained from peripheral blood. The chain has TRBV4-3 and TRBJ2-3; D remains ambiguous. The sequence derives from a human donor in a cohort sampled during active COVID-19. The CDR3 nucleotides are TGCGCCAGCAGCCAAGATCTTCCCCCCCGCACAGATACGCAGTATTTT. Its translation: CASSQDLPPRTDTQYF.